The next 12 T cell receptor beta chains were all read from a single sample in a study of cytomegalovirus exposure and HLA in healthy donors. The PCR employed 60 Vbeta primers together with 13 Jbeta primers. The table came from immunoSEQ multiplex PCR; TCRdb's copy has only in-frame clones and leaves some out. Of roughly 180,000 clones in the sample, around 75% were seen once. Sequencing used PBMCs. The receptor source for this set is a female donor in good health and CMV-seronegative.

This clone showed up just a few times. This chain links TRBV7-2 with TRBJ1-1, with TRBD1 matching 10 bases. The CDR3 loop spans 13 amino acids. In germline, CDR1 is SGHTA, CDR2 FQGNSA. After removal of 5 bases from V and 12 bases from J, the junction contained 9 bases not matched to a gene. The DNA for the CDR3 is TGTGCCAGCAGCACCAGGACAGGGGGTATGACTTTCTTT. Translation gives CASSTRTGGMTFF.

The CDR3 DNA sequence: TGTGCCAGCAGCACTCCAATGGGGGGGACGTCCTACGAGCAGTACTTC. Its protein is CASSTPMGGTSYEQYF. V gene TRBV9 combines with J gene TRBJ2-5, with 7 bases identical to TRBD2. The last part of the DNA fits TRBJ2-7 better; the J call may be wrong. The CDR3 totals 16 residues. The germline CDR1 and CDR2 sequences are SGDLS and YYNGEE.

The chain recombines TRBV7-9 with TRBJ2-7, with D possibly being TRBD1 (6 bases). This CDR3 has 13 amino acids. The germline CDR1 and CDR2 sequences are SEHNR and FQNEAQ (reference sequence). V was trimmed by 1 base and J by 2 bases, leaving 6 bases between them. The CDR3 nucleotides read TGTGCCAGCAGCTTAGGGACAGCCTACGAGCAGTACTTC. It encodes CASSLGTAYEQYF.

This clone was observed a single time. This rearrangement joins TRBV7-2 to TRBJ1-4, with 7 nucleotides matching TRBD1. This CDR3 spans 16 amino acids. Trimming removed 5 bases from V and 3 bases from J; junction bases left unmatched: 9. Germline CDR1 and CDR2: SGHTA and FQGNSA. The DNA for the CDR3 is TGTGCCAGCAGCCCCCAACAGGGGCGAGCTAATGAAAAACTGTTTTTT. Its protein is CASSPQQGRANEKLFF. Looking up the rest from reference TRBV7-2 and TRBJ1-4 gives the full variable domain: GAGVSQSPSNKVTEKGKDVELRCDPISGHTALYWYRQSLGQGLEFLIYFQGNSAPDKSGLPSDRFSAERTGGSVSTLTIQRTQQEDSAVYLCASSPQQGRANEKLFFGSGTQLSVL.

This clone was recorded once. The chain recombines TRBV18 with TRBJ2-5, with 7 bases aligning to TRBD1. The CDR3 is made up of 15 amino acids. Trimming cost V 6 bases and J 3 bases; bases outside gene matches: 10. Germline-derived CDR1 and CDR2 are KGHSH and LQKENI. CDR3 residues: CASSSGTASEETQYF. The DNA for the CDR3 is TGTGCCAGCTCGTCCGGGACAGCCAGCGAAGAGACCCAGTACTTC.

V and J are TRBV5-1 and TRBJ2-2, with D uncertain. The V and J ends lost 0 bases and 4 bases respectively, with 10 bases between them. The CDR3 runs 15 residues. The germline V gene has CDR1 SGHRS and CDR2 YFSETQ. The CDR3 DNA sequence: TGCGCCAGCAGCTTGGCCGGCGGAGTCACCGGGGAGCTGTTTTTT. Its protein product is CASSLAGGVTGELFF.

The chain has TRBV28 and TRBJ1-3, with D unclear. Trimming took off 1 base at V and 4 bases at J, with 14 bases between the two ends. Germline V gene sequence: CDR1 MDHEN, CDR2 SYDVKM. The CDR3 runs 16 residues. Here the CDR3 reads CASSLSFPGPGNTIYF. In DNA, the CDR3 is TGTGCCAGCAGTTTATCCTTCCCAGGCCCGGGAAACACCATATATTTT.

This clone was seen a handful of times. The gene calls are TRBV5-8 and TRBJ1-3; D remains ambiguous. Germline CDR1 SGHTS, CDR2 YDEGEE. This CDR3 has 14 amino acids. Trimming removed 4 bases from V and 0 bases from J, with 8 bases in between. In DNA, the CDR3 is TGTGCCAGCAGCACACCCAGCTCTGGAAACACCATATATTTT. Translating gives CASSTPSSGNTIYF.

The chain employs TRBV7-9 and TRBJ1-5, with 10 nucleotides matching TRBD1. The length of the CDR3 is 15 residues. Germline CDR1 is SEHNR and CDR2 is FQNEAQ (reference sequence). V lost 5 bases and J lost 6; bases outside the gene matches: 7. CDR3 sequence: CASSPGTGESQPQHF. For the CDR3, the DNA is TGTGCCAGCAGCCCCGGGACAGGGGAGAGTCAGCCCCAGCATTTT.

This chain connects TRBV5-1 to TRBJ2-3; 8 nucleotides line up with TRBD2. Germline V gives CDR1 SGHRS, CDR2 YFSETQ. Trimming at V came to 4 bases and at J to 4 bases, leaving 8 bases not matched to a gene. The CDR3 loop spans 15 amino acids. CDR3 nucleotides: TGCGCCAGCAGCCCCGGGGGGGGGCCCGCAGATACGCAGTATTTT. Translating it yields CASSPGGGPADTQYF.

This chain connects TRBV29-1 to TRBJ1-3, with a weak D call TRBD1 (6 bases). CDR3 length: 15 residues. Trimming took 7 bases from V and 0 from J, leaving 16 bases between them. CDR1 and CDR2 from the germline V gene are SQVTM and ANQGSEA. The CDR3 loop reads CSALTGPSSGNTIYF. The CDR3 DNA is TGCAGCGCTCTAACAGGGCCCAGCTCTGGAAACACCATATATTTT.

This clone came up a few times. The genes are TRBV25-1 and TRBJ2-7; 11 nucleotides match TRBD1. J lost 2 bases, V lost 4 bases, and 4 bases had no gene match. Per the germline V gene, CDR1 is MGHDK and CDR2 is SYGVNS. The CDR3 is 15 amino acids. DNA of the CDR3: TGTGCCAGCAGTGGAGGGGACAGGGGGACCTACGAGCAGTACTTC. Translation: CASSGGDRGTYEQYF.